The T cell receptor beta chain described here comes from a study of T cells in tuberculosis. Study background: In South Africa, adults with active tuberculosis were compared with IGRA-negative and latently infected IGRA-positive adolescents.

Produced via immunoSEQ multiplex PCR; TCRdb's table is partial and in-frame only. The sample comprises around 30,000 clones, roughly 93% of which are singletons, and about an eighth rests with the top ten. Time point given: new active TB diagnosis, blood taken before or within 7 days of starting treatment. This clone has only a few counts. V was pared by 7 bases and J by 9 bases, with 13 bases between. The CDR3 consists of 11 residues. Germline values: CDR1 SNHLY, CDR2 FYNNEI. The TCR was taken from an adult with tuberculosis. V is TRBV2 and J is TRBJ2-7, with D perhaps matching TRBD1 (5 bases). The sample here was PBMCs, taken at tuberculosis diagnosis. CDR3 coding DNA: TGTGCCAGCAAGGCTAGGGGCGGGCAGTACTTC. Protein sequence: CASKARGGQYF. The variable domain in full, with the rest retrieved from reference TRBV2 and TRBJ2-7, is EPEVTQTPSHQVTQMGQEVILRCVPISNHLYFYWYRQILGQKVEFLVSFYNNEISEKSEIFDDQFSVERPDGSNFTLKIRSTKLEDSAMYFCASKARGGQYFGPGTRLTVT.